This T cell receptor beta chain was identified in a study of cytomegalovirus exposure and HLA in healthy donors. As to this clone: What it recognizes is unknown.

PCR involved 60 Vbeta and 13 Jbeta primers. This table comes from immunoSEQ multiplex PCR, and its TCRdb copy is limited to in-frame clones, with some not included. The top ten clones hold 4% to 5% of a sample with over 150,000 clones, 65% to 80% of them seen once. Study-level results: Across donors, presence/absence analyses took sequencing depth to be roughly uniform. Usually a TCR sequence was rare, but some public TCRs were found in many donors.

The CDR3 extends over 19 amino acids. This sequence originates from a man aged 25 to 40 in good health and CMV-seropositive. V usage is TRBV21-1 and J usage is TRBJ2-3; the D call in the table, TRBD2, was not verified against the DNA. TRBV21-1 is a pseudogene. Sequenced material: PBMCs. The CDR3 is CASPSMTASGRDGTDTQYF. Here the CDR3 DNA reads TGTGCCAGCCCCTCAATGACGGCTAGCGGGAGAGACGGCACAGATACGCAGTATTTT.